Sequencing of this T cell receptor beta chain was carried out in a study of T cells expressing NK-cell markers. About the study: The eight sequenced donors comprised seven who were HCMV-seropositive and one who was seronegative. General study results and limits: Of CD8+ T cells, roughly 1.0-7.0% belonged to dominant NKG2C+ clonotypes in roughly 6 donors. The study found these clonotypes also leading the CD3+CD56-NKG2C+ fraction in several donors.

For this clonotype: What it binds is unknown.

Beta-chain TCR cDNA was generated via 5'RACE template switching with UMIs. TCRdb re-called the 5' RACE reads and shows each CDR3 protein once, DNA omitted. The sample is made up of about 460,000 distinct CDR3 sequences, and the top ten hold 1.4% of it. This CDR3 has 18 amino acids. From germline, CDR1 is SGHRS and CDR2 YFSETQ. This TCR derives from a woman aged 45-65 years in good health. Sequencing was done on a sample of blood T cells: a sorted CD56 or NKG2C T cell subset, CD4+ or CD8+ T cells, or bulk PBMC T cells (not recorded which). The rearrangement links TRBV5-1 to TRBJ2-3; the TCRdb D gene call, TRBD2, has no DNA to confirm it. The CDR3 is CASSLPASGSTHTDTQYF.